This T cell receptor (beta chain) was captured by sequencing in a study of control samples from healthy donors and cancer patients. CDR3 length: 15 residues. CDR1 is LNHDA, CDR2 SQIVND, per germline (reference sequence). V lost 1 base, J lost 4 bases, and 11 bases lay in between. The assay was immunoSEQ multiplex PCR, and TCRdb's table has in-frame clones only and misses some. The sample has about 150,000 clones, about 94% seen once. The chain employs TRBV19 and TRBJ1-5, with no clear D. Sequencing input: PBMCs. The receptor was derived from a man between 60 and 75 years old with colorectal cancer. CDR3 coding DNA: TGTGCCAGTAGTATAGCAGTGGCTTTAAATCAGCCCCAGCATTTT. It yields the protein CASSIAVALNQPQHF.